The 28 T cell receptor beta chains given below trace back to one sample, sequenced in a study of blood T cell repertoires in COVID-19. Clones were sequenced by immunoSEQ multiplex PCR, and TCRdb holds only the in-frame ones, with some missing. Of 300,000 to 350,000 clones listed, 80% to 90% are singletons. Sequencing was done on a sample of peripheral blood. These receptors all stem from a man aged 25-45 years with COVID-19, enrolled during active disease.

The chain carries TRBV7-2 and TRBJ2-5; 7 nucleotides line up with TRBD1. The CDR3 loop spans 16 amino acids. The V gene end was trimmed by 0 bases and the J gene end by 5 bases; junction bases not matched to a gene: 9. Per the germline V gene, CDR1 is SGHTA and CDR2 is FQGNSA. In DNA form, the CDR3 reads TGTGCCAGCAGCTTAGCAGGCTCAGGGGGTCAGGAGACCCAGTACTTC. This encodes CASSLAGSGGQETQYF.

The J gene is TRBJ2-2, the V gene TRBV6-5; D gene uncertain. V was trimmed by 1 base and J by 1 base, leaving 7 bases between them. The CDR3 covers 15 residues. The germline CDR1 and CDR2 sequences are MNHEY and SVGAGI. The CDR3, as DNA: TGTGCCAGCAGTTACTTGGCCCTGAACACCGGGGAGCTGTTTTTT. Its translation is CASSYLALNTGELFF.

The DNA of the CDR3 is TGTGCCATCAGTTCCTTTGGACAGGGGGCAGGTTCAGATACGCAGTATTTT. Protein sequence: CAISSFGQGAGSDTQYF. This chain links TRBV10-3 with TRBJ2-3; 11 bases align to TRBD1. Germline loops: CDR1 ENHRY, CDR2 SYGVKD. The ends lost 5 bases at V and 4 bases at J; junction bases unmatched: 11. The CDR3 is 17 residues long.

This chain links TRBV5-6 with TRBJ2-7, with no clear D. Germline loops: CDR1 SGHDT, CDR2 YYEEEE. The CDR3 runs to 12 residues. The germline V and J ends were trimmed by 4 bases and 6 bases, with 11 bases remaining between them. CDR3: CASSTNYGEQYF. Written as DNA, the CDR3 is TGTGCCAGCAGCACGAACTACGGCGAGCAGTACTTC.

The rearrangement uses TRBV19 and TRBJ2-5; TRBD2 matches 8 bases. V shed 7 bases and J 5 bases; nucleotides not matched to a gene: 12. This CDR3 is 15 amino acids long. Germline CDR1 is LNHDA and CDR2 is SQIVND (reference sequence). The CDR3 loop is CASTTGGRQAETQYF. The CDR3 coding sequence is TGTGCCAGTACCACGGGAGGGAGGCAGGCGGAGACCCAGTACTTC.

The J gene is TRBJ2-7, the V gene TRBV2; D remains ambiguous. Trimming removed 7 bases at V and 8 bases at J, with 18 bases between. This CDR3 contains 13 residues. Germline V gene data show CDR1 as SNHLY and CDR2 as FYNNEI. CDR3 sequence reads: CASIFGSGTKQYF. For the CDR3, the DNA is TGTGCCAGCATCTTTGGGTCGGGTACGAAGCAGTACTTC.

The genes are TRBV6-5 and TRBJ1-1; D uncertain. V lost 7 bases and J 5 bases, leaving 14 bases between the germline ends. Germline V gene sequence: CDR1 MNHEY, CDR2 SVGAGI. CDR3 size: 13 residues. The CDR3 here is CASTFPGETEAFF. The CDR3 bases are TGTGCCAGCACCTTCCCCGGGGAGACTGAAGCTTTCTTT.

The V gene is TRBV12-3 or TRBV12-4, the J gene TRBJ2-2, with a weak D call TRBD1 (6 bases). This CDR3 has 13 residues. V lost 8 bases and J lost 2, with 9 bases in between. The CDR3 spells CASQGFNTGELFF. In DNA form, the CDR3 reads TGTGCCAGCCAGGGGTTTAACACCGGGGAGCTGTTTTTT.

For this clone: The same CDR3 also results from other DNA sequences found in this sample. The chain couples TRBV7-2 to TRBJ1-2, with TRBD1 identical over 8 bases. CDR1 is SGHTA and CDR2 is FQGNSA in the germline V gene. This CDR3 is 14 amino acids long. After removal of 1 base from V and 5 bases from J, the junction contained 3 bases not matched to a gene. CDR3 residues: CASSLGQGAYGYTF. The CDR3 DNA sequence: TGTGCCAGCAGCTTAGGTCAGGGGGCTTATGGCTACACCTTC.

The chain recombines TRBV7-8 with TRBJ1-6; 7 nucleotides line up with TRBD1. The germline gives CDR1 SGHVS, CDR2 FQNEAQ. The J segment lost 8 bases and the V segment lost 5 bases, leaving 6 bases of the junction unmatched. The CDR3 spans 14 residues. CDR3 coding DNA: TGTGCCAGCAGCCAGGACAGGACAGATTCACCCCTCCACTTT. Its translation is CASSQDRTDSPLHF.

This clone was seen a single time. The chain employs TRBV10-3 and TRBJ2-6; unclear D gene. CDR3 length: 15 amino acids. Trimming pared 3 bases from V and 2 bases from J, leaving 8 bases between. CDR1 is ENHRY and CDR2 is SYGVKD in the germline V gene. The CDR3 region has the DNA TGTGCCATCAGTGATAGCAGAGCTGGGGCCAACGTCCTGACTTTC. The encoded protein is CAISDSRAGANVLTF.

This chain connects TRBV7-2 to TRBJ1-1; D is possibly TRBD1 (6 bases). This CDR3 has 15 residues. Germline V lookup: CDR1 SGHTA, CDR2 FQGNSA. With 2 bases removed from V and 0 bases from J, the gap between germline ends came to 10 bases. The CDR3 here is CASSLTGPMNTEAFF. The CDR3 nucleotides read TGTGCCAGCAGCTTAACAGGGCCCATGAACACTGAAGCTTTCTTT.

This clone is a singleton in its sample. V usage is TRBV5-6 and J usage is TRBJ1-4; TRBD1 matches 9 bases. Germline CDR1 is SGHDT and CDR2 is YYEEEE. The length of the CDR3 is 15 residues. The J segment lost 7 bases and the V segment lost 2 bases, leaving 6 bases of the junction unmatched. DNA for the CDR3: TGTGCCAGCAGCTTCTGGGACAGGGATGGTGAAAAACTGTTTTTT. This sequence encodes CASSFWDRDGEKLFF. Full variable domain (rest looked up from reference TRBV5-6 and TRBJ1-4): DAGVTQSPTHLIKTRGQQVTLRCSPKSGHDTVSWYQQALGQGPQFIFQYYEEEERQRGNFPDRFSGHQFPNYSSELNVNALLLGDSALYLCASSFWDRDGEKLFFGSGTQLSVL.

The rearrangement joins TRBV28 to TRBJ1-5; no clear D. CDR1 and CDR2 from the germline V gene are MDHEN and SYDVKM. V lost 6 bases and J lost 0, with 12 bases in between. CDR3 length: 15 amino acids. CDR3 sequence (DNA): TGTGCCAGCAGAGGGAGCAGATATAGCAATCAGCCCCAGCATTTT. Its protein is CASRGSRYSNQPQHF.

The genes are TRBV6-5 and TRBJ1-2; 7 bases map to TRBD1. This CDR3 has 13 residues. The germline V gene has CDR1 MNHEY and CDR2 SVGAGI. J lost 4 bases, V lost 4 bases, and 3 bases had no gene match. CDR3 loop: CASSSDRVYGYTF. CDR3 coding DNA: TGTGCCAGCAGTTCCGACAGGGTCTATGGCTACACCTTC.

The chain recombines TRBV12-5 with TRBJ1-5; 8 bases fit TRBD1. V shed 5 bases and J 3 bases; nucleotides not matched to a gene: 6. The CDR3 totals 15 residues. CDR1 LGHNT and CDR2 FRNRAP come from the germline V gene. CDR3 DNA sequence: TGTGCTAGTGGTCCGGGACAGGCGTTCAATCAGCCCCAGCATTTT. Amino acid sequence: CASGPGQAFNQPQHF.

This chain uses TRBV11-3 with TRBJ2-1, with unresolved D. Germline values: CDR1 SGHNT, CDR2 YENEEA. The CDR3 consists of 16 residues. Trimming removed 0 bases from V and 0 bases from J, with 9 bases in between. The CDR3 reads CASSLDSPGSYNEQFF. The CDR3 region has the DNA TGTGCCAGCAGCTTAGATTCCCCAGGCTCCTACAATGAGCAGTTCTTC.

This chain links TRBV2 with TRBJ1-1; tentatively, D is TRBD1 (5 bases). Trimming shortened V by 4 bases and J by 4 bases, and 10 bases separated the two germline ends. Germline V gene sequence: CDR1 SNHLY, CDR2 FYNNEI. This CDR3 region has 13 residues. The CDR3 region is CASSVQGSTEAFF. For the CDR3, the DNA is TGTGCCAGCAGTGTCCAGGGAAGCACTGAAGCTTTCTTT.

The chain combines TRBV5-1 with TRBJ2-1; possible D gene TRBD2, 5 bases. Germline assignment: CDR1 SGHRS and CDR2 YFSETQ. Trimming removed 5 bases at V and 3 bases at J, with 15 bases between. This CDR3 contains 15 residues. This chain's CDR3 is CASSINLRDYNEQFF. Here the CDR3 DNA reads TGCGCCAGCAGTATTAACCTCCGGGACTACAATGAGCAGTTCTTC.

This clone was observed a single time. The chain recombines TRBV7-3 with TRBJ1-1; TRBD1 matches at 7 bases. Germline V gives CDR1 SGHTA, CDR2 FQGTGA. V shed 4 bases and J 4 bases; nucleotides not matched to a gene: 3. CDR3 size: 13 residues. Written as DNA, the CDR3 is TGTGCCAGCAGCTGGGACAGCCGCACTGAAGCTTTCTTT. Translation gives CASSWDSRTEAFF.

The V gene is TRBV20-1, the J gene TRBJ1-1, with a weak D call TRBD1 (5 bases). The germline CDR1 and CDR2 sequences are DFQATT and SNEGSKA (reference sequence). The CDR3 is made up of 15 amino acids. V was trimmed by 3 bases and J by 3 bases, leaving 17 bases between them. The DNA for the CDR3 is TGCAGTGCTAGTTCCCCCGACAGATCTTACACTGAAGCTTTCTTT. Amino acid sequence: CSASSPDRSYTEAFF.

This chain joins TRBV7-2 and TRBJ1-6; D perhaps matches TRBD1 (6 bases). The CDR3 consists of 15 residues. V lost 4 bases, J lost 8 bases, and 15 bases lay in between. The V gene's germline CDR1 is SGHTA and CDR2 FQGNSA. The CDR3 bases are TGTGCCAGCAGCTCATACAGGGTAGGGGATTCACCCCTCCACTTT. This encodes CASSSYRVGDSPLHF.

V usage is TRBV9 and J usage is TRBJ2-7; maybe TRBD2 (6 bases). CDR3 length: 13 amino acids. Trimming removed 3 bases from V and 9 bases from J, with 16 bases in between. Germline V gene data show CDR1 as SGDLS and CDR2 as YYNGEE. The CDR3 is CASSGGTLEGQYF. The DNA of the CDR3 is TGTGCCAGCAGCGGCGGGACCCTCGAGGGGCAGTACTTC.

This chain links TRBV29-1 with TRBJ1-1; 7 bases are shared with TRBD1. This CDR3 is 13 amino acids long. Trimming took 6 bases from V and 0 from J; bases not matched to a gene: 4. Germline CDR1 SQVTM, CDR2 ANQGSEA. As DNA, the CDR3 is TGCAGCGTAGGACAGGTATTGAACACTGAAGCTTTCTTT. Its translation: CSVGQVLNTEAFF.

This rearrangement joins TRBV6-2 or TRBV6-3 to TRBJ1-5; D may be TRBD1 (6 bases). V dropped 2 bases and J dropped 1 base, with 12 bases sitting between them. The CDR3 is 16 amino acids. Germline V CDR1 and CDR2: MNHEY, SVGEGT. The CDR3 DNA is TGTGCCAGCAGTTACCTAGGGGGTCTAAGCAATCAGCCCCAGCATTTT. It specifies CASSYLGGLSNQPQHF.

The V gene is TRBV28, the J gene TRBJ2-7; 13 bases match TRBD2. The V gene's germline CDR1 is MDHEN and CDR2 SYDVKM. Unmatched junction bases numbered 2, after V lost 7 bases and J lost 2 bases. The length of the CDR3 is 14 residues. The CDR3 DNA reads TGTGCCAGCATCGGGACTAGCGGGACCTACGAGCAGTACTTC. Protein: CASIGTSGTYEQYF.

This sequence joins TRBV9 and TRBJ2-1; 12 bases are a match to TRBD2. V lost 5 bases, J lost 7 bases, and 7 bases stayed unmatched. The CDR3 consists of 15 residues. In germline, CDR1 is SGDLS, CDR2 YYNGEE. The CDR3 region has the DNA TGTGCCAGCAGTGCTGGGACTAGCGGGCCGAATGAGCAGTTCTTC. This gives the protein CASSAGTSGPNEQFF.

The V call is TRBV27, the J call TRBJ1-2; 8 bases line up with TRBD1. Germline V lookup: CDR1 MNHEY, CDR2 SMNVEV (reference sequence). CDR3 size: 16 residues. J gave up 7 bases and V 6 bases, and 16 bases lay outside the gene matches. This chain's CDR3 is CASRSPSDRVVRGYTF. CDR3 nucleotides: TGTGCCAGCAGATCACCCTCGGACAGGGTGGTCCGTGGCTACACCTTC.